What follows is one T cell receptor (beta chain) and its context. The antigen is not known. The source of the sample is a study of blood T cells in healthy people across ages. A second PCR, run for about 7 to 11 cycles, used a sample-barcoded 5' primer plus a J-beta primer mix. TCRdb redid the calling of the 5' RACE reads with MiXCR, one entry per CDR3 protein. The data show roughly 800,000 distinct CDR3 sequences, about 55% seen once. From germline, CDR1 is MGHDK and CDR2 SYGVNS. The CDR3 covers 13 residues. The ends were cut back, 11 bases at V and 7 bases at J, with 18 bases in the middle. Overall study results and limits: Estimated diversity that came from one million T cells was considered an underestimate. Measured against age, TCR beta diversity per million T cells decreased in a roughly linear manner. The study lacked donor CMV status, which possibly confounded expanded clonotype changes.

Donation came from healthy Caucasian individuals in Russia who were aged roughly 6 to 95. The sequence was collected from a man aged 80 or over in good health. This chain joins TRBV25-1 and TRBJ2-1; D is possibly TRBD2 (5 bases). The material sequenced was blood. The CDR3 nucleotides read TGTGCCTCGGACCCGGGGAGTTGGAATGAGCAGTTCTTC. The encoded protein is CASDPGSWNEQFF.